Included here is one T cell receptor beta chain sequence, with context. The antigen is unknown. The TCR beta CDR3 regions underwent amplification using RNA transcripts as the source. First-round RT-PCR targeting the TCR CDR3 was performed with the HTBI primer set. TCRdb used MiXCR to reprocess the multiplex PCR reads, holding one entry per CDR3 protein. The repertoire holds 500,000 to 600,000 distinct CDR3 sequences, with roughly 21% as singletons. Disease duration was under 3 months in the ophthalmopathy patients, who also had a Clinical Activity Score of at least 3 and a NOSPECS grade of at least 4. Exclusion criteria comprised uncontrolled infection, other autoimmune disease, pregnancy or lactation. The data belong to a study of T cells in Graves' hyperthyroidism and ophthalmopathy. V was trimmed by 5 bases and J by 0 bases, leaving 14 bases between them. This CDR3 has 15 amino acids. CDR1 and CDR2 (germline): DFQATT, SNEGSKA (reference sequence).

Findings and limits, study-wide: Prediction of ophthalmopathy progression came a median around 6 months pre-onset. Appearing also in blood were most of the thyroid clonotypes expanded above 0.001.

Sequencing was performed on blood. The genes are TRBV20-1 and TRBJ2-1, with unresolved D. The source of this sequence is a man aged 35 to 55 with Graves' ophthalmopathy. The CDR3 here is CSADVLASSYNEQFF. The CDR3 DNA sequence: TGCAGTGCTGACGTTCTTGCCTCCTCCTACAATGAGCAGTTCTTC.